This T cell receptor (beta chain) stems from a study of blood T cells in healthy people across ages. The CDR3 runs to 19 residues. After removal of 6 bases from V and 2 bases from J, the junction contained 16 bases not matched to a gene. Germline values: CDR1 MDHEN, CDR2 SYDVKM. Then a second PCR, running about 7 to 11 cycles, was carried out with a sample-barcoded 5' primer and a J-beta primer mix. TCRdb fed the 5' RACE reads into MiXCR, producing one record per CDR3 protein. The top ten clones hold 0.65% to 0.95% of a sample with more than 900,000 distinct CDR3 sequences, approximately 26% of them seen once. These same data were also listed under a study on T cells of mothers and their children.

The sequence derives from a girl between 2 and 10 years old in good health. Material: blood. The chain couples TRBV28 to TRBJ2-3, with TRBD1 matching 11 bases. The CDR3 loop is CASRGDRGKNSKVTDTQYF. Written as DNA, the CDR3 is TGTGCCAGCAGGGGGGACAGGGGGAAAAATAGCAAAGTCACAGATACGCAGTATTTT.